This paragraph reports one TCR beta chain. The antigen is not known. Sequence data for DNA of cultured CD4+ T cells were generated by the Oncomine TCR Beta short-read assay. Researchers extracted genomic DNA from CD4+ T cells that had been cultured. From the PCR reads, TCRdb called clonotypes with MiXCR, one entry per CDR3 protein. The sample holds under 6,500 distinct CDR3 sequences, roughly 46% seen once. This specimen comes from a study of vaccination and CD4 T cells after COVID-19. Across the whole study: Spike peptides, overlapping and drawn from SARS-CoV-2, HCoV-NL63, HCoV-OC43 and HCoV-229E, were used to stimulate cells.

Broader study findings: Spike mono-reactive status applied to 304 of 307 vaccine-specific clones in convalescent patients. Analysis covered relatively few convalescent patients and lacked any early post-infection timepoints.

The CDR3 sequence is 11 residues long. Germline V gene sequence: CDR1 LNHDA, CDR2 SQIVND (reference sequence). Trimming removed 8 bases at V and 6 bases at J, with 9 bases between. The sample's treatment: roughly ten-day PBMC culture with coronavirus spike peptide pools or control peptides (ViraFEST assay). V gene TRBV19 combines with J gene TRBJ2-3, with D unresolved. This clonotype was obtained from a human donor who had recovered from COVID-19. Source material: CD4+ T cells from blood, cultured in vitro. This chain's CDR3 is CASGRYDTQYF. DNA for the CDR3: TGTGCCAGTGGACGTTATGATACGCAGTATTTT.